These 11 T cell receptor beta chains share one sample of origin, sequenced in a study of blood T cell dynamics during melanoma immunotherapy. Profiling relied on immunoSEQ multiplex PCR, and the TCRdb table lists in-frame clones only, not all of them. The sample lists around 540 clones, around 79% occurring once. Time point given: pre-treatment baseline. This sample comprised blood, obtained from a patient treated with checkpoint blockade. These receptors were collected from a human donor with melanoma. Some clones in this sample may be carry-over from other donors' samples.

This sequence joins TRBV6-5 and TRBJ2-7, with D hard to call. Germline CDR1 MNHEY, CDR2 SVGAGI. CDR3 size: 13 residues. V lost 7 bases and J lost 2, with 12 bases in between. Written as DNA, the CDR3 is TGTGCCAGCACCTACGACGGCACCTACGAGCAGTACTTC. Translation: CASTYDGTYEQYF.

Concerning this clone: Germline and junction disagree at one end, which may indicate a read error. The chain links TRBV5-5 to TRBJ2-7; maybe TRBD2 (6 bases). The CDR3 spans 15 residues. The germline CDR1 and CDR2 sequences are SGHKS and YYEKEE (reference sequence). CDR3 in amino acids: CASSQAGQGNEEQYF. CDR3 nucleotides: TGCGCCAGCAGCCAGGCGGGGCAGGGAAATGAAGAGCAGTACTTC.

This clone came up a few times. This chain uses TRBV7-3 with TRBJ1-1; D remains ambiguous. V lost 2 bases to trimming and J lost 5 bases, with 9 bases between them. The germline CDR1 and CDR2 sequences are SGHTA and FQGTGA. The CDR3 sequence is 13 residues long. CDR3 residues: CASSLRRETEAFF. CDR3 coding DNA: TGTGCCAGCAGCTTACGCCGGGAGACTGAAGCTTTCTTT.

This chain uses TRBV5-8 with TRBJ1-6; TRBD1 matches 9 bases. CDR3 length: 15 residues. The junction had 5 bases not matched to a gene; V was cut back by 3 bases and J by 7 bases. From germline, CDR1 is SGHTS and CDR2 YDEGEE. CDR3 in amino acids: CASSWDRALNSPLHF. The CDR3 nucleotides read TGTGCCAGCAGCTGGGACAGGGCTTTGAATTCACCCCTCCACTTT.

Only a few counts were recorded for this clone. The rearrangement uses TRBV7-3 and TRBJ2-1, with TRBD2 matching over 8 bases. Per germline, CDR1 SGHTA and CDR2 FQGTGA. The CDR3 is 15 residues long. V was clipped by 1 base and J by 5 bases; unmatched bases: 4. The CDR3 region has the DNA TGTGCCAGCAGCTTAAGCGGGGGGCCTAACAATGAGCAGTTCTTC. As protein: CASSLSGGPNNEQFF.

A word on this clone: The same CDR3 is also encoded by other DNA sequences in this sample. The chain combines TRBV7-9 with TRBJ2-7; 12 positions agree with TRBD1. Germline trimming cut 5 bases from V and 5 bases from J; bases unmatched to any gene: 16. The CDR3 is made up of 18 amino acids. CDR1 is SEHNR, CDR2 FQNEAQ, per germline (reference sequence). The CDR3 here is CASSHHYSRDRGLDEQYF. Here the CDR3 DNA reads TGTGCCAGCAGCCACCACTACTCCCGGGACAGGGGGCTAGACGAGCAGTACTTC.

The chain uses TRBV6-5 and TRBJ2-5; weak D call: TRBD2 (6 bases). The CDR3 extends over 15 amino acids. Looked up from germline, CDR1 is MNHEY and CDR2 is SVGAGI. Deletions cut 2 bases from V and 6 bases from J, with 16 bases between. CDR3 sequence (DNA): TGTGCCAGCAGTTACATGACCTCGGCGGGGAAGACCCAGTACTTC. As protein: CASSYMTSAGKTQYF.

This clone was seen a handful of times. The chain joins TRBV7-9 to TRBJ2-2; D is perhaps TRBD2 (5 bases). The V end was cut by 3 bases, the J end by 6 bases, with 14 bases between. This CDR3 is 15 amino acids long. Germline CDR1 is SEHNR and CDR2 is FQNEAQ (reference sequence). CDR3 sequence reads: CASSFRSSFSGELFF. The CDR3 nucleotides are TGTGCCAGCAGCTTCCGATCTAGCTTTTCCGGGGAGCTGTTTTTT.

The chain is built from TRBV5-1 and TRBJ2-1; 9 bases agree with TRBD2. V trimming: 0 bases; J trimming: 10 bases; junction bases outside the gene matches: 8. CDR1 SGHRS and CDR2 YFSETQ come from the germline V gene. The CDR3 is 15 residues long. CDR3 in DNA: TGCGCCAGCAGCTTGGCGGGCGGGGGGGCAGAAGAGCAGTTCTTC. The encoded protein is CASSLAGGGAEEQFF.

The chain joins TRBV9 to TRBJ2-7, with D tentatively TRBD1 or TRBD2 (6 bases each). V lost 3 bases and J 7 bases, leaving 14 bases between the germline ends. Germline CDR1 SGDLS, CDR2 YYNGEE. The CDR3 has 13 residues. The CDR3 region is CASSDGGPREQYF. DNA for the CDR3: TGTGCCAGCAGCGATGGGGGGCCTAGAGAGCAGTACTTC.

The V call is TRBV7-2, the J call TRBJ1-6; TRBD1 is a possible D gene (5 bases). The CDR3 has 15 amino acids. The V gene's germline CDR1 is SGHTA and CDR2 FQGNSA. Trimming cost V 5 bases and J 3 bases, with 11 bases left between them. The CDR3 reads CASSRDGHYNSPLHF. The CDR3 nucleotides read TGTGCCAGCAGCCGGGACGGACACTATAATTCACCCCTCCACTTT.